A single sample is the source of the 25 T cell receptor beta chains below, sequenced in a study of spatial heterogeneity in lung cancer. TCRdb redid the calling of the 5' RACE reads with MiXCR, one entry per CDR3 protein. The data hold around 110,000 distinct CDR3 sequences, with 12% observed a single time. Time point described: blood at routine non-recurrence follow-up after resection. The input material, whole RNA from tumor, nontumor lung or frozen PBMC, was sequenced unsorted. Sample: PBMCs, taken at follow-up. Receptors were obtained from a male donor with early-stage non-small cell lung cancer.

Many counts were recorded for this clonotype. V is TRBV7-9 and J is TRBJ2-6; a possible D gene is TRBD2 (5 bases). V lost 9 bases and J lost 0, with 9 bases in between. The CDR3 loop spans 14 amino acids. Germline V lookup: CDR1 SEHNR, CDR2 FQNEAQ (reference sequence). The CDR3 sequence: CASSVVSGANVLTF. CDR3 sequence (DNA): TGTGCCAGTAGCGTGGTCTCTGGGGCCAACGTCCTGACTTTC.

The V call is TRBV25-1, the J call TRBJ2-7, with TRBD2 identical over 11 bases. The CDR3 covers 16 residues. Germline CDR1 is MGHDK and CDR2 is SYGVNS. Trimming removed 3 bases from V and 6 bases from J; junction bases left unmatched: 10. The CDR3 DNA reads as TGTGCCAGCAGTGATCCGACTAGCGGGGTTCTCTCCGAGCAGTACTTC. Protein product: CASSDPTSGVLSEQYF.

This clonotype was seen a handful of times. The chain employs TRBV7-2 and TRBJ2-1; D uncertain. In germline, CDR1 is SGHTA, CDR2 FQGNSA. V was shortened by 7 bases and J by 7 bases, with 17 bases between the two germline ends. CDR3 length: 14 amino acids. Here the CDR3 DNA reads TGTGCCAGCATCACCGGGCCACAGAGTAATGAGCAGTTCTTC. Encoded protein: CASITGPQSNEQFF.

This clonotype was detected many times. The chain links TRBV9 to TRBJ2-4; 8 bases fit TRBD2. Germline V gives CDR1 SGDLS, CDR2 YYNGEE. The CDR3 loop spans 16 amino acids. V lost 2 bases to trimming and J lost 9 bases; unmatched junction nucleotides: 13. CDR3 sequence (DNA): TGTGCCAGCAGCGTTTCTAGCGGGTCCTCAGAGGGCATTCAGTACTTC. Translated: CASSVSSGSSEGIQYF.

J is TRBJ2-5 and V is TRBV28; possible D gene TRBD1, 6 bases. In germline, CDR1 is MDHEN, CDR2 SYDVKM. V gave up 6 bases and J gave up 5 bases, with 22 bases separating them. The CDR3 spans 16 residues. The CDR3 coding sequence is TGTGCCAGCAGGAGTTATGCAGGGGTTAGTCGGGAGACCCAGTACTTC. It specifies CASRSYAGVSRETQYF.

Written as DNA, the CDR3 is TGCAGTGCCAGGGACAGGGGCTCCCTGGGAGGCTACACCTTC. The encoded protein is CSARDRGSLGGYTF. The chain uses TRBV20-1 and TRBJ1-2, with 10 bases lining up with TRBD1. Trimming cost V 6 bases and J 8 bases; bases outside gene matches: 12. The CDR3 is 14 residues long. CDR1 DFQATT and CDR2 SNEGSKA come from the germline V gene (reference sequence).

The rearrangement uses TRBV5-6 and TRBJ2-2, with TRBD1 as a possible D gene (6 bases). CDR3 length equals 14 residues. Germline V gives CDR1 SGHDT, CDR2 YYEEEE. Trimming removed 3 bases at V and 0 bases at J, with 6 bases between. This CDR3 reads CASSWTANTGELFF. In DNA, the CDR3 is TGTGCCAGCAGCTGGACAGCGAACACCGGGGAGCTGTTTTTT.

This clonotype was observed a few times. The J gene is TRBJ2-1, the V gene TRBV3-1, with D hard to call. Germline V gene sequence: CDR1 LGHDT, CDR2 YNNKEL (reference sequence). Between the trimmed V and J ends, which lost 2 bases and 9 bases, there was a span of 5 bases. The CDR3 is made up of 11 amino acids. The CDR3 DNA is TGTGCCAGCAGCCAATCGGTTGAGCAGTTCTTC. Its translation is CASSQSVEQFF.

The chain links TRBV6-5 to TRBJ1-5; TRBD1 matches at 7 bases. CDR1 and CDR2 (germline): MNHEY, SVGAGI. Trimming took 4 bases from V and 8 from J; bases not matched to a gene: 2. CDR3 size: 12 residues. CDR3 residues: CASSSQGEPQHF. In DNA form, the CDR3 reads TGTGCCAGCAGTTCTCAGGGGGAGCCCCAGCATTTT.

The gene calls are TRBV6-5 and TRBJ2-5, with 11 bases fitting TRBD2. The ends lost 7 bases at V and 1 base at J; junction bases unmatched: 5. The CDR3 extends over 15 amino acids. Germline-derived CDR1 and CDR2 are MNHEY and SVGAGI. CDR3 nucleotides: TGTGCCAGCACTCTAGCGGGGGGCCGCCAAGAGACCCAGTACTTC. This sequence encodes CASTLAGGRQETQYF.

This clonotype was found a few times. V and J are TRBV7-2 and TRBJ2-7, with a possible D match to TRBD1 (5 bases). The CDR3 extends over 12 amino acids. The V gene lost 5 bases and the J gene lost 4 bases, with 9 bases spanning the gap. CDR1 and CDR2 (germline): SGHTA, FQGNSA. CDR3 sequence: CASSVQGYEQYF. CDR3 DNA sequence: TGTGCCAGCAGCGTCCAGGGATACGAGCAGTACTTC.

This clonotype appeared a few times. The CDR3 protein is CASSSGQVNTEAFF. The CDR3, as DNA: TGTGCCAGCAGTTCGGGACAGGTGAACACTGAAGCTTTCTTT. This rearrangement joins TRBV28 to TRBJ1-1; 8 nucleotides align to TRBD1. The ends lost 4 bases at V and 0 bases at J; junction bases unmatched: 1. The CDR3 extends over 14 amino acids. Germline V gives CDR1 MDHEN, CDR2 SYDVKM.

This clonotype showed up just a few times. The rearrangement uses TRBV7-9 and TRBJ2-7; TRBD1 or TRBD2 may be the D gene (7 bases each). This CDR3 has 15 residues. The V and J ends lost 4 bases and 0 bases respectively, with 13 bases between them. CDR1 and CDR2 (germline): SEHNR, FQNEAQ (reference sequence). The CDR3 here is CASSYQGGSSYEQYF. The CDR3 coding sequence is TGTGCCAGCAGCTACCAGGGGGGGAGCTCCTACGAGCAGTACTTC. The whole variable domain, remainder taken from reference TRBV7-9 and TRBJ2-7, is DTGVSQNPRHKITKRGQNVTFRCDPISEHNRLYWYRQTLGQGPEFLTYFQNEAQLEKSRLLSDRFSAERPKGSFSTLEIQRTEQGDSAMYLCASSYQGGSSYEQYFGPGTRLTVT.

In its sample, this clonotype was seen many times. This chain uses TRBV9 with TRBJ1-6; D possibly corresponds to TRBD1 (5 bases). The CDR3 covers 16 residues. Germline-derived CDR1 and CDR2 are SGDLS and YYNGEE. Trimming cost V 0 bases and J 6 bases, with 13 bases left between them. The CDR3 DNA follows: TGTGCCAGCAGCGTAGCTGGGGGGGGAGGTAATTCACCCCTCCACTTT. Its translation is CASSVAGGGGNSPLHF. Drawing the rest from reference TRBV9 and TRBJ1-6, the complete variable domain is DSGVTQTPKHLITATGQRVTLRCSPRSGDLSVYWYQQSLDQGLQFLIQYYNGEERAKGNILERFSAQQFPDLHSELNLSSLELGDSALYFCASSVAGGGGNSPLHFGNGTRLTVT.

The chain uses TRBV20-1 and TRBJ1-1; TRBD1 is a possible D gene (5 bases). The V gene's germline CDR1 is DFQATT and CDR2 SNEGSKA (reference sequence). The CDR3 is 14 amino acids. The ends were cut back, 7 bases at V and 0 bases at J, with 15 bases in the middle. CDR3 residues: CSGKRGGMNTEAFF. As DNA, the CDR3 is TGCAGTGGTAAACGTGGGGGGATGAACACTGAAGCTTTCTTT.

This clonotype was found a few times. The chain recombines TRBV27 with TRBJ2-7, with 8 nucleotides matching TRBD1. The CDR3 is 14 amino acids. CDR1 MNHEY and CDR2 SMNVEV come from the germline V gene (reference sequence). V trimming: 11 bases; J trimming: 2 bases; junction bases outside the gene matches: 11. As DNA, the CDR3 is TGTGCCTCGCGCAGGGGGCAGGGGACCTACGAGCAGTACTTC. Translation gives CASRRGQGTYEQYF.

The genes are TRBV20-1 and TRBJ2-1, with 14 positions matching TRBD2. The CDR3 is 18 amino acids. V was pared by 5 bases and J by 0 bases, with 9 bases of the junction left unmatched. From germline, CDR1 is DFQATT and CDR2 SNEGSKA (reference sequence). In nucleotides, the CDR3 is TGCAGTGCTGACTTAGGACTAGCGGGGGGAAGCTCCTACAATGAGCAGTTCTTC. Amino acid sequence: CSADLGLAGGSSYNEQFF.

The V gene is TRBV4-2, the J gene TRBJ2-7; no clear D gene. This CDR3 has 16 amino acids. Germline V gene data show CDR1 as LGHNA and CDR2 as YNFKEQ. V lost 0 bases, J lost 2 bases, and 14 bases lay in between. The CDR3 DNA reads TGTGCCAGCAGCCAAGATCTAAAAGGGCTCCCCTACGAGCAGTACTTC. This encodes CASSQDLKGLPYEQYF.

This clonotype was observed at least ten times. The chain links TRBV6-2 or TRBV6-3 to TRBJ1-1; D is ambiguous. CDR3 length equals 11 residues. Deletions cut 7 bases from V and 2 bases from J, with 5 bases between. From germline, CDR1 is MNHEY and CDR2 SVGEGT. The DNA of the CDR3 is TGTGCCAGCAATCAAAACACTGAAGCTTTCTTT. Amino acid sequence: CASNQNTEAFF.

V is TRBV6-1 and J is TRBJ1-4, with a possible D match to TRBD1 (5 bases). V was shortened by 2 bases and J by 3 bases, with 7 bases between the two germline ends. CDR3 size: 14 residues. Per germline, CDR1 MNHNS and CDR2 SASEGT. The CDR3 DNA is TGTGCCAGCAGTGAACCGGGACCTAATGAAAAACTGTTTTTT. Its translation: CASSEPGPNEKLFF.

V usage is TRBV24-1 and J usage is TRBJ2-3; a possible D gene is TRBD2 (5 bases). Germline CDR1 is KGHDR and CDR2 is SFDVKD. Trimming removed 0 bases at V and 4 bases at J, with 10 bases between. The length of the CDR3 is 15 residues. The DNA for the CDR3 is TGTGCCACCAGTGATTTGCGAGGGTCCCCAGATACGCAGTATTTT. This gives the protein CATSDLRGSPDTQYF.

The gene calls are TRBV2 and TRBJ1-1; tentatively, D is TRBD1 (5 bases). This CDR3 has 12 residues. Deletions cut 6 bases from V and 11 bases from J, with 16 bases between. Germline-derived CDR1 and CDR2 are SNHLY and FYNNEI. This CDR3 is CASRGPLVGAFF. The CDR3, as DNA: TGTGCCAGCAGGGGACCACTGGTAGGGGCTTTCTTT.

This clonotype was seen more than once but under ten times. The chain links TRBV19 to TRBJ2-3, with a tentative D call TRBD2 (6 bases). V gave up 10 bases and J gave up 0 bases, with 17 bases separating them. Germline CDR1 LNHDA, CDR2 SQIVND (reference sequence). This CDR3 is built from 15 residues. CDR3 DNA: TGTGCCACCTCCTTAGGGACTGTAAGCACAGATACGCAGTATTTT. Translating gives CATSLGTVSTDTQYF.

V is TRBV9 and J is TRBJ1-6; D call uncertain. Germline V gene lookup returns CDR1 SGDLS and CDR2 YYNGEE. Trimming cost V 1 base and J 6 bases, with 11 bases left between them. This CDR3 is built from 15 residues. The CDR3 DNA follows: TGTGCCAGCAGCGTACTCGACAAGGGTAATTCACCCCTCCACTTT. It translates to CASSVLDKGNSPLHF.

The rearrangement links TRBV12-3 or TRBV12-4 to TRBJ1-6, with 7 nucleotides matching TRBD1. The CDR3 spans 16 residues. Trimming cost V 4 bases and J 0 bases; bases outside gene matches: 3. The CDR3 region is CASSSTGASYNSPLHF. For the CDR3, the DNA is TGTGCCAGCAGTTCAACAGGGGCCTCCTATAATTCACCCCTCCACTTT.